These T cell receptor beta chains were read from a single sample in a study of T-cell reconstitution after alpha-beta-depleted transplantation in children. TCRdb ran MiXCR on the PCR reads and lists one entry per CDR3 protein. The sample lists a few hundred thousand distinct CDR3 sequences, more than 20% seen once, with 30% to 45% in the top ten. The sequencing here drew on PBMCs, taken before TCRalphabeta/CD19-depleted stem cell transplant. The source of these receptors is a boy less than two years old with Wiskott-Aldrich syndrome, due to receive a stem cell transplant. The CDR3 runs from the conserved cysteine through the conserved F or W. The order of the fields is V gene, D gene, clone size, J gene, CDR3 protein, CDR3 DNA. D genes are given only for firm matches. For some rows the clone size is stated as once, few or many, or as a class when expanded; others skip it.

v_gene: TRBV6-1
d_gene: .
abundance: .
j_gene: TRBJ2-7
CDR3aa: CASGTSTNYEQYF
CDR3nt: TGTGCCAGCGGGACCTCTACTAATTACGAGCAGTACTTC

v_gene: TRBV28
d_gene: .
abundance: .
j_gene: TRBJ2-7
CDR3aa: CASSVGYEQYF
CDR3nt: TGTGCCAGCAGTGTCGGCTACGAGCAGTACTTC

v_gene: TRBV6-1
d_gene: TRBD1
abundance: few
j_gene: TRBJ1-5
CDR3aa: CASSEAGLEGARNQPQHF
CDR3nt: TGTGCCAGCAGTGAAGCCGGGTTAGAGGGGGCGCGCAATCAGCCCCAGCATTTT

v_gene: TRBV5-1
d_gene: .
abundance: .
j_gene: TRBJ2-7
CDR3aa: CASSLGGLISYEQYF
CDR3nt: TGCGCCAGCAGCTTGGGTGGGCTCATCTCCTACGAGCAGTACTTC

v_gene: TRBV5-1
d_gene: .
abundance: few
j_gene: TRBJ2-1
CDR3aa: CAGKGGDPTYNEQFF
CDR3nt: TGCGCCGGGAAAGGGGGGGACCCCACTTACAATGAGCAGTTCTTC

v_gene: TRBV18
d_gene: .
abundance: .
j_gene: TRBJ2-5
CDR3aa: CASSPLIGVRETQYF
CDR3nt: TGTGCCAGCTCACCACTTATTGGGGTGCGGGAGACCCAGTACTTC

v_gene: TRBV20-1
d_gene: .
abundance: .
j_gene: TRBJ2-7
CDR3aa: CSAPRWGASYEQYF
CDR3nt: TGCAGTGCTCCTCGGTGGGGGGCTTCCTACGAGCAGTACTTC

v_gene: TRBV5-1
d_gene: .
abundance: few
j_gene: TRBJ2-7
CDR3aa: CASMKAAGTDSYEQYF
CDR3nt: TGCGCCAGCATGAAAGCAGCCGGGACCGACTCCTACGAGCAGTACTTC

v_gene: TRBV29-1
d_gene: .
abundance: few
j_gene: TRBJ1-3
CDR3aa: CSVAAVSGNTIYF
CDR3nt: TGCAGCGTTGCAGCAGTCTCTGGAAACACCATATATTTT

v_gene: TRBV7-3
d_gene: TRBD1
abundance: once
j_gene: TRBJ2-1
CDR3aa: CASSLKGANEQFF
CDR3nt: TGTGCCAGCAGCTTAAAGGGGGCCAATGAGCAGTTCTTC

v_gene: TRBV12-3/TRBV12-4
d_gene: .
abundance: .
j_gene: TRBJ1-2
CDR3aa: CASRPRGNANYGYTF
CDR3nt: TGTGCCAGCAGGCCCCGGGGAAATGCTAACTATGGCTACACCTTC

v_gene: TRBV14
d_gene: .
abundance: few
j_gene: TRBJ1-4
CDR3aa: CASSPYTWANEKLFF
CDR3nt: TGTGCCAGCAGCCCCTATACTTGGGCTAATGAAAAACTGTTTTTT

v_gene: TRBV12-3/TRBV12-4
d_gene: TRBD1
abundance: .
j_gene: TRBJ2-2
CDR3aa: CASRETGTENTGELFF
CDR3nt: TGTGCCAGCAGGGAGACCGGGACAGAGAACACCGGGGAGCTGTTTTTT

v_gene: TRBV12-3/TRBV12-4
d_gene: .
abundance: .
j_gene: TRBJ2-5
CDR3aa: CASSFGAGSGGETQYF
CDR3nt: TGTGCCAGCAGTTTTGGGGCAGGGTCGGGTGGAGAGACCCAGTACTTC

v_gene: TRBV20-1
d_gene: .
abundance: .
j_gene: TRBJ1-2
CDR3aa: CSAEEGIGYGYTF
CDR3nt: TGCAGTGCCGAGGAGGGGATCGGCTATGGCTACACCTTC

v_gene: TRBV28
d_gene: TRBD1
abundance: .
j_gene: TRBJ2-5
CDR3aa: CASSYPTGLVETQYF
CDR3nt: TGTGCCAGCAGTTACCCGACAGGGTTGGTGGAGACCCAGTACTTC

v_gene: TRBV27
d_gene: .
abundance: few
j_gene: TRBJ1-2
CDR3aa: CASSLGGEDYGYTF
CDR3nt: TGTGCCAGCAGTTTAGGGGGCGAGGACTATGGCTACACCTTC

v_gene: TRBV11-2
d_gene: .
abundance: .
j_gene: TRBJ2-1
CDR3aa: CASSLGPESKLNYNEQFF
CDR3nt: TGTGCCAGCAGCTTAGGCCCAGAATCTAAACTTAACTACAATGAGCAGTTCTTC

v_gene: TRBV30
d_gene: .
abundance: .
j_gene: TRBJ1-2
CDR3aa: CAWSEKGLYGYTF
CDR3nt: TGTGCCTGGAGTGAGAAGGGGCTCTATGGCTACACCTTC

v_gene: TRBV5-1
d_gene: TRBD2
abundance: .
j_gene: TRBJ2-3
CDR3aa: CASSLDGTSGTNTQYF
CDR3nt: TGCGCCAGCAGCTTGGACGGGACTAGCGGGACAAATACGCAGTATTTT

v_gene: TRBV14
d_gene: TRBD2
abundance: .
j_gene: TRBJ2-2
CDR3aa: CASSAGLAGVGELFF
CDR3nt: TGTGCCAGCAGCGCGGGACTAGCGGGAGTCGGGGAGCTGTTTTTT

v_gene: TRBV14
d_gene: .
abundance: .
j_gene: TRBJ1-5
CDR3aa: CASNQAANQPQHF
CDR3nt: TGTGCCAGCAACCAAGCGGCTAATCAGCCCCAGCATTTT

v_gene: TRBV20-1
d_gene: .
abundance: few
j_gene: TRBJ1-2
CDR3aa: CSAERGNSGYTF
CDR3nt: TGCAGTGCCGAACGGGGAAATAGCGGCTACACCTTC

v_gene: TRBV12-3/TRBV12-4
d_gene: TRBD2
abundance: few
j_gene: TRBJ2-7
CDR3aa: CASSYKTSGSYEQYF
CDR3nt: TGTGCCAGCAGCTATAAAACTAGCGGCTCCTACGAGCAGTACTTC

v_gene: TRBV20-1
d_gene: .
abundance: few
j_gene: TRBJ1-1
CDR3aa: CSAQDMNTEAFF
CDR3nt: TGCAGTGCCCAGGACATGAACACTGAAGCTTTCTTT

v_gene: TRBV24-1
d_gene: .
abundance: .
j_gene: TRBJ2-5
CDR3aa: CATSDLRGSMETQYF
CDR3nt: TGTGCCACCAGTGATTTGAGGGGCTCGATGGAGACCCAGTACTTC

v_gene: TRBV12-3/TRBV12-4
d_gene: TRBD1
abundance: .
j_gene: TRBJ1-1
CDR3aa: CASRYTGGGTEAFF
CDR3nt: TGTGCCAGCAGGTATACAGGGGGCGGGACTGAAGCTTTCTTT

v_gene: TRBV5-1
d_gene: .
abundance: .
j_gene: TRBJ2-2
CDR3aa: CASSRSGATGELFF
CDR3nt: TGCGCCAGCAGCAGGAGCGGAGCCACCGGGGAGCTGTTTTTT

v_gene: TRBV5-1
d_gene: .
abundance: .
j_gene: TRBJ2-6
CDR3aa: CASSLAIGARGANVLTF
CDR3nt: TGCGCCAGCAGCTTGGCCATAGGGGCTCGTGGGGCCAACGTCCTGACTTTC

v_gene: TRBV5-1
d_gene: TRBD2
abundance: few
j_gene: TRBJ2-1
CDR3aa: CASSLGLAGRGNEQFF
CDR3nt: TGCGCCAGCAGCTTGGGGCTAGCGGGAAGAGGCAATGAGCAGTTCTTC

v_gene: TRBV5-1
d_gene: TRBD2
abundance: few
j_gene: TRBJ2-1
CDR3aa: CASSFSGTTTNEQFF
CDR3nt: TGCGCCAGCAGCTTTAGCGGGACGACGACCAATGAGCAGTTCTTC